This T cell receptor (beta chain) comes out of a study of response to subunit inactivated influenza vaccine. General study results and limits: Few new T cells, the authors suggested, are recruited by each seasonal influenza vaccination.

This clonotype was picked up a small number of times. The antigen is not known. A single record per CDR3 protein comes from TCRdb applying MiXCR to the RT-PCR reads. The sample has fewer than 400,000 distinct CDR3 sequences, just over 20% seen once. This CDR3 has 15 residues. Per germline, CDR1 SGHRS and CDR2 YFSETQ. Trimming shortened V by 0 bases and J by 1 base, and 10 bases separated the two germline ends. The gene calls are TRBV5-1 and TRBJ1-1, with D maybe TRBD1 (5 bases). The sequences come from PBMCs from blood, collected less than 22 months after vaccination. The receptor was isolated from a man aged 50 to 69 who received an inactivated influenza vaccine. This chain's CDR3 is CASSLDGTENTEAFF. The DNA of the CDR3 is TGCGCCAGCAGCTTGGATGGGACCGAGAACACTGAAGCTTTCTTT.